The clone carrying this T cell receptor (beta chain) was detected only a few times. Its matching antigen is unknown. The sample originates from a study of T-cell memory formation after mild COVID-19. The wider study: TCR clusters were largely donor specific.

The ends lost 3 bases at V and 4 bases at J; junction bases unmatched: 2. The CDR3 is 13 amino acids. Germline V gene sequence: CDR1 SGDLS, CDR2 YYNGEE. Constant-segment primers served in 5'RACE that generated TCR alpha and TCR beta cDNA libraries bearing sample barcodes and UMIs. Each CDR3 protein gets one entry after TCRdb re-called the 5' RACE reads with MiXCR. The repertoire holds approximately 490,000 distinct CDR3 sequences, around 20% seen once, with approximately 13% in the top ten. Study-wide results and limits: Pre-infection memory already had some responding clones, implying cross-reactive memory joined.

V usage is TRBV9 and J usage is TRBJ1-1; TRBD1 matches at 8 bases. This TCR was sampled from an adult woman who had mild COVID-19 (a few samples of this study predate the infection). Cell type and time point are not known. What was sequenced was PBMCs or a T cell subset sorted from them (not recorded which). This CDR3 reads CASSAGTGTEAFF. Here the CDR3 DNA reads TGTGCCAGCAGCGCCGGGACAGGCACTGAAGCTTTCTTT.